The T cell receptor (beta chain) described here comes from a study of blood T cells in healthy people across ages. The germline CDR1 and CDR2 sequences are MDHEN and SYDVKM. The CDR3 loop spans 16 amino acids. Trimming cost V 4 bases and J 1 base; bases outside gene matches: 7. Ranging in age from about 6 to 95, the donors were healthy Caucasian individuals from Russia. This clonotype was seen more than once but under ten times. Using a J-beta primer mix together with a sample-barcoded 5' primer, a second PCR was run for roughly 6 to 12 cycles. TCRdb reprocessed the 5' RACE reads via MiXCR and lists one record per CDR3 protein. The sample carries 550,000 to 600,000 distinct CDR3 sequences, 45% to 55% recorded once.

Material: blood. V and J are TRBV28 and TRBJ2-7; TRBD2 aligns across 10 bases. The TCR sequence derives from a man older than 75 in good health. The DNA of the CDR3 is TGTGCCAGCAGTTCACCTACTAGCGGGAAATCCTACGAGCAGTACTTC. Amino acids: CASSSPTSGKSYEQYF.